This TCR beta chain was documented in a study of shared clonotypes between healthy human individuals. About the study: Researchers drew samples from a couple of women and three men aged 18 to 49.

For each subset, genomic DNA was distributed in equal portions over several immunoSEQ plates. Data came from immunoSEQ multiplex PCR; TCRdb stores just in-frame clones and leaves some out. The sample yields roughly 1,500,000 clones, about 98% seen once. The CDR3 covers 17 residues. After removal of 2 bases from V and 1 base from J, the junction contained 4 bases not matched to a gene. Germline V lookup: CDR1 SGDLS, CDR2 YYNGEE. The TCR was taken from a man aged 25-45 years in good health. The material sequenced was naive CD4+ T cells sorted from blood. Sample subset: CD45RA+ positively selected. V usage is TRBV9 and J usage is TRBJ2-1; 12 bases fit TRBD2. CDR3 region: CASSVTSGSSSYNEQFF. The CDR3 DNA reads as TGTGCCAGCAGCGTGACTAGCGGGAGTAGTTCCTACAATGAGCAGTTCTTC.